The rows below give T cell receptor beta chains drawn from one sample of a study of T cells in Graves' hyperthyroidism and ophthalmopathy. TCRdb analysed the multiplex PCR reads with MiXCR anew, one entry per CDR3 protein. The sample shows 450,000 to 650,000 distinct CDR3 sequences, more than 15% of them seen only once. Input material: blood. These receptor sequences come from a woman between 18 and 30 years old with Graves' ophthalmopathy. The CDR3 runs from the conserved cysteine through the conserved F or W. A D gene is named only where the DNA matches it firmly. Clone size appears in some rows only: once, few, many, or a class for an expanded clone.

clone_size j_call v_call d_call cdr3_length cdr3_nt cdr3_aa
few TRBJ2-7 TRBV6-1 TRBD1 15 TGTGCCAGCAGCCCCCCGGGACAGGTGGTCTACGAGCAGTACTTC CASSPPGQVVYEQYF
few TRBJ2-4 TRBV6-2/TRBV6-3 TRBD2 20 TGTGCCAGCTCACCACGGACCGGGGAGAGACTAGCGGTAGCCAAAAACATTCAGTACTTC CASSPRTGERLAVAKNIQYF
few TRBJ2-4 TRBV14 TRBD1 15 TGTGCCAGCAGCCAGGAAACAGGGGGCAGGAACATTCAGTACTTC CASSQETGGRNIQYF
NA TRBJ1-4 TRBV20-1 NA 14 TGCAGTGCTAGAGAGAGGGCAGCCACAGAAAAACTGTTTTTT CSARERAATEKLFF
few TRBJ2-2 TRBV14 NA 14 TGTGCCAGCAGCCAAGTCCAGGGCGGCGGGGAGCTGTTTTTT CASSQVQGGGELFF
many TRBJ2-5 TRBV14 NA 15 TGTGCCAGCAGCGACCGCACAGGGATCCAAGAGACCCAGTACTTC CASSDRTGIQETQYF
NA TRBJ1-4 TRBV7-6 TRBD1 16 TGTGCCAGCAGCCCCCAAAGGACAGGGACCTATGAAAAACTGTTTTTT CASSPQRTGTYEKLFF
few TRBJ1-2 TRBV30 NA 18 TGTGCCTGGAGTGTACTTCACGACAGTTCCCATCCTAACTGTGGCTACACCTTC CAWSVLHDSSHPNCGYTF
many TRBJ1-1 TRBV11-2 NA 15 TGTGCCAGCAGCTTAACTTCTCGGGAGAACACTGAAGCTTTCTTT CASSLTSRENTEAFF
once TRBJ2-2 TRBV7-9 NA 15 TGTGCCAGCAGCTTCTCTAGCGAGAACACCGGGGAGCTGTTTTTT CASSFSSENTGELFF
NA TRBJ1-2 TRBV28 TRBD1 14 TGTGCCAGCAGTTTAAGGACAGGAACGGGTGGCTACACCTTC CASSLRTGTGGYTF
many TRBJ2-7 TRBV28 TRBD2 15 TGTGCCAGCAGTTTGGCTAGCGGGAGGACCTACGAGCAGTACTTC CASSLASGRTYEQYF
many TRBJ1-1 TRBV12-3/TRBV12-4 NA 14 TGTGCCAGCAGTTTAAAGGGGGGGTTCTCTGAAGCTTTCTTT CASSLKGGFSEAFF
NA TRBJ2-7 TRBV28 NA 13 TGTGCCAGCTTACAGGGCCCGGGGTTGGAGCAGTACTTC CASLQGPGLEQYF
NA TRBJ2-1 TRBV6-5 TRBD2 18 TGTGCCAGCAGTTACCCTTCGAGCGGGAGCGGGGGGGCCAATGAGCAGTTCTTC CASSYPSSGSGGANEQFF
NA TRBJ2-3 TRBV28 NA 15 TGTGCCAGCCTGGGGGGCGGCGCTAGCACAGATACGCAGTATTTT CASLGGGASTDTQYF
NA TRBJ2-6 TRBV4-1 NA 18 TGCGCCAGCAGCCAAGGTGCAAAGGAGAGCTCTGGGGCCAACGTCCTGACTTTC CASSQGAKESSGANVLTF
few TRBJ2-1 TRBV6-5 NA 15 TGTGCCAGCAGTTACACCCCTAGCGCCTACAATGAGCAGTTCTTC CASSYTPSAYNEQFF
few TRBJ2-1 TRBV5-1 TRBD2 16 TGCGCCAGCAGCTTGCCTCTAGCGGGGGGGCCGGATGAGCAGTTCTTC CASSLPLAGGPDEQFF
few TRBJ1-6 TRBV11-3 NA 13 TGTGCCAGCAGCTTCGGGTATAATTCACCCCTCCACTTT CASSFGYNSPLHF
many TRBJ2-3 TRBV11-1 TRBD2 16 TGTGCCAGCAGCACGCGACTAGCGGGGGGCACAGATACGCAGTATTTT CASSTRLAGGTDTQYF
many TRBJ2-1 TRBV11-2 NA 14 TGTGCCAGCAGCTTAGAGGGCCTTTTCAATGAGCAGTTCTTC CASSLEGLFNEQFF
many TRBJ2-3 TRBV20-1 NA 16 TGCAGTGCTAGAGATTTTGACCCTTTCGACACAGATACGCAGTATTTT CSARDFDPFDTDTQYF
many TRBJ2-7 TRBV28 TRBD2 14 TGTGCCAGCAGGCCTAGCGGGAGCTCCTACGAGCAGTACTTC CASRPSGSSYEQYF
NA TRBJ1-3 TRBV7-2 TRBD1 15 TGTGCCAGCAGGTCCGGACAGGGACCTGGAAACACCATATATTTT CASRSGQGPGNTIYF
many TRBJ2-7 TRBV6-1 NA 13 TGTGCCAGCAGTGAAGCCGGATTCTACGAGCAGTACTTC CASSEAGFYEQYF
many TRBJ2-3 TRBV28 NA 15 TGTGCCAGCAGTTTATCAGGGACTCGCACAGATACGCAGTATTTT CASSLSGTRTDTQYF
NA TRBJ2-3 TRBV20-1 TRBD2 14 TGCAGTGCTAGAGAACTAGCGGGGGCAGATACGCAGTATTTT CSARELAGADTQYF
few TRBJ2-1 TRBV29-1 NA 11 TGCAGCCCCAAATCCTACAATGAGCAGTTCTTC CSPKSYNEQFF
many TRBJ1-1 TRBV28 NA 14 TGTGCCAGCAGTTTATGGGACAGAGGGACTGAAGCTTTCTTT CASSLWDRGTEAFF
few TRBJ1-4 TRBV5-5 TRBD1 15 TGTGCCAGCAGCCGGCAGGGGGCTGCTAATGAAAAACTGTTTTTT CASSRQGAANEKLFF
NA TRBJ1-2 TRBV28 TRBD1 14 TGTGCCAGCAGGCGGACAGGGCAGGCCTATGGCTACACCTTC CASRRTGQAYGYTF
NA TRBJ2-2 TRBV6-1 NA 14 TGTGCCAGCAGCCCCGGGATCTACACCGGGGAGCTGTTTTTT CASSPGIYTGELFF